A single sample is the source of the 15 T cell receptor beta chains below, sequenced in a study of blood T cell repertoires in COVID-19. The protocol was immunoSEQ multiplex PCR, while the TCRdb copy is restricted to in-frame clones and leaves out a portion. The data contain roughly 120,000 clones, approximately 83% of them singletons. The sample was peripheral blood. The receptors shown here come from a man at least 80 years old with acute or convalescent COVID-19.

V usage is TRBV18 and J usage is TRBJ2-1, with D possibly being TRBD1 (6 bases). This CDR3 has 15 residues. Germline assignment: CDR1 KGHSH and CDR2 LQKENI. V lost 3 bases to trimming and J lost 2 bases, with 11 bases between them. Written as DNA, the CDR3 is TGTGCCAGCTCACCTGCACAGGGTCCCTACAATGAGCAGTTCTTC. This translates into CASSPAQGPYNEQFF.

This clone was seen only once. The chain employs TRBV12-3 or TRBV12-4 and TRBJ2-1; D remains unclear. This CDR3 comprises 12 residues. V gave up 6 bases and J gave up 3 bases, with 6 bases separating them. CDR3 DNA sequence: TGTGCCAGCAGCCCAGGCTACAATGAGCAGTTCTTC. This translates into CASSPGYNEQFF.

The chain is built from TRBV19 and TRBJ1-1; D remains unclear. Trimming removed 3 bases from V and 4 bases from J, with 12 bases in between. The CDR3 is 14 residues long. Germline V lookup: CDR1 LNHDA, CDR2 SQIVND (reference sequence). CDR3 nucleotide sequence: TGTGCCAGTAGTATTTCAGAGGGAGGCACTGAAGCTTTCTTT. It codes for CASSISEGGTEAFF.

V is TRBV4-2 and J is TRBJ2-3; TRBD2 aligns across 10 bases. The germline V gene has CDR1 LGHNA and CDR2 YNFKEQ. Trimming removed 4 bases from V and 4 bases from J; junction bases left unmatched: 20. The CDR3 runs 20 residues. The CDR3 DNA reads TGTGCCAGCAGCCCCGCTGACGTGGGAACGGCTAGCGGGAGCTCAGATACGCAGTATTTT. It is translated as CASSPADVGTASGSSDTQYF.

The V gene is TRBV28, the J gene TRBJ2-5; 14 bases line up with TRBD2. Germline CDR1 MDHEN, CDR2 SYDVKM. The CDR3 sequence is 17 residues long. Trimming removed 2 bases from V and 2 bases from J; junction bases left unmatched: 4. The DNA of the CDR3 is TGTGCCAGCAGTTTAGGGACTAGCGGGAGATCTCAAGAGACCCAGTACTTC. It translates to CASSLGTSGRSQETQYF.

This chain connects TRBV7-3 to TRBJ2-3, with D possibly matching TRBD2 (7 bases). CDR3 length: 15 amino acids. V was trimmed by 5 bases and J by 1 base, leaving 13 bases between them. Germline V gene lookup returns CDR1 SGHTA and CDR2 FQGTGA. The CDR3 DNA reads TGTGCCAGCAGCCCGAAGGGGGGGGGCACAGATACGCAGTATTTT. This gives the protein CASSPKGGGTDTQYF.

This rearrangement joins TRBV28 to TRBJ2-7, with a possible D match to TRBD1 (5 bases). The ends were cut back, 2 bases at V and 1 base at J, with 9 bases in the middle. Germline V gene sequence: CDR1 MDHEN, CDR2 SYDVKM. The CDR3 length is 14 residues. The CDR3 region has the DNA TGTGCCAGCAGTTTACCCACAGGTTCCTACGAGCAGTACTTC. Protein sequence: CASSLPTGSYEQYF. Full variable domain (outside the CDR3, taken from reference TRBV28 and TRBJ2-7): DVKVTQSSRYLVKRTGEKVFLECVQDMDHENMFWYRQDPGLGLRLIYFSYDVKMKEKGDIPEGYSVSREKKERFSLILESASTNQTSMYLCASSLPTGSYEQYFGPGTRLTVT.

The CDR3: CASTQGPSYEQYF. CDR3 DNA sequence: TGTGCCAGCACTCAGGGGCCCTCCTACGAGCAGTACTTC. This rearrangement joins TRBV6-5 to TRBJ2-7; weak D call: TRBD1 (6 bases). This CDR3 has 13 residues. V was pared by 7 bases and J by 0 bases, with 10 bases between. The germline gives CDR1 MNHEY, CDR2 SVGAGI.

This sequence joins TRBV11-2 and TRBJ1-1, with a possible D match to TRBD1 (6 bases). The V gene's germline CDR1 is SGHAT and CDR2 FQNNGV. CDR3 size: 13 residues. V lost 8 bases, J lost 1 base, and 11 bases lay in between. CDR3 sequence reads: CASSRQANTEAFF. CDR3 in DNA: TGTGCCAGCTCAAGACAGGCGAACACTGAAGCTTTCTTT.

The chain combines TRBV6-1 with TRBJ1-4, with D perhaps matching TRBD1 (5 bases). V shed 2 bases and J shed 5 bases, with 9 bases lying between them. The CDR3 spans 14 residues. CDR1 is MNHNS and CDR2 is SASEGT in the germline V gene. The CDR3 loop reads CASSERGGNEKLFF. CDR3 nucleotides: TGTGCCAGCAGTGAACGGGGGGGGAATGAAAAACTGTTTTTT.

The CDR3 region is CASSEGSSNQPQHF. CDR3 coding DNA: TGTGCCAGCAGCGAGGGAAGTTCGAATCAGCCCCAGCATTTT. The chain employs TRBV7-2 and TRBJ1-5; D gene uncertain. The CDR3 spans 14 residues. V was trimmed by 5 bases and J by 4 bases, leaving 12 bases between them. Germline CDR1 is SGHTA and CDR2 is FQGNSA.

The rearrangement links TRBV18 to TRBJ1-2; D may be TRBD1 (6 bases). Germline V gene lookup returns CDR1 KGHSH and CDR2 LQKENI. The CDR3 runs 13 residues. Trimming cost V 2 bases and J 7 bases, with 11 bases left between them. The CDR3 region has the DNA TGTGCCAGCTCACCAGGGGGCAACCGTGGCTACACCTTC. Translated, it gives CASSPGGNRGYTF.

The chain uses TRBV15 and TRBJ2-7, with TRBD2 matching over 13 bases. The length of the CDR3 is 18 residues. Trimming took 4 bases from V and 3 from J; bases not matched to a gene: 12. Germline values: CDR1 LNHNV, CDR2 YYDKDF (reference sequence). The CDR3 DNA sequence: TGTGCCACCAGCACGGGACTAGCGGGATCAAAACTCCTCTACGAGCAGTACTTC. This codes for CATSTGLAGSKLLYEQYF.

The V gene is TRBV5-1, the J gene TRBJ1-2, with D unresolved. The CDR3 is 13 residues long. V was pared by 0 bases and J by 0 bases, with 3 bases between. CDR1 and CDR2 from the germline V gene are SGHRS and YFSETQ. CDR3 amino acids: CASSLAPNYGYTF. CDR3 nucleotide sequence: TGCGCCAGCAGCTTGGCTCCTAACTATGGCTACACCTTC.

V usage is TRBV24-1 and J usage is TRBJ2-2, with D tentatively TRBD1 (6 bases). The germline gives CDR1 KGHDR, CDR2 SFDVKD. The CDR3 has 13 amino acids. Trimming shortened V by 3 bases and J by 5 bases, and 6 bases separated the two germline ends. In DNA form, the CDR3 reads TGTGCCACCAGTGATACAGGGACCGGGGAGCTGTTTTTT. This translates into CATSDTGTGELFF.